These 20 T cell receptor beta chains share one sample of origin, sequenced in a study of technical replicates of blood from a few donors. Sequenced by immunoSEQ multiplex PCR; TCRdb stores in-frame clones only, minus some. Here the sample spans about 100,000 clones, around 96% being singletons. The sequenced sample consisted of T cells isolated from PBMCs. The receptors were sampled from a human donor in good health.

The rearrangement links TRBV7-9 to TRBJ2-5; D may be TRBD2 (6 bases). This CDR3 is 17 amino acids long. The germline V gene encodes CDR1 SEHNR and CDR2 FQNEAQ (reference sequence). Between the trimmed V and J ends, which lost 6 bases and 2 bases, there was a span of 22 bases. The CDR3, as DNA: TGTGCCAGCAGGCCTAGACGGGTCGGGAGCTTACAAGAGACCCAGTACTTC. Its translation: CASRPRRVGSLQETQYF. The whole variable domain, remainder taken from reference TRBV7-9 and TRBJ2-5, is DTGVSQNPRHKITKRGQNVTFRCDPISEHNRLYWYRQTLGQGPEFLTYFQNEAQLEKSRLLSDRFSAERPKGSFSTLEIQRTEQGDSAMYLCASRPRRVGSLQETQYFGPGTRLLVL.

CDR3 DNA sequence: TGTGCCAGCAGTTTGGAGTCGAACACCGGGGAGCTGTTTTTT. Protein: CASSLESNTGELFF. The gene calls are TRBV27 and TRBJ2-2; D uncertain. CDR1 MNHEY and CDR2 SMNVEV come from the germline V gene (reference sequence). Trimming left V 3 bases short and J 0 bases short, with 5 bases between. The CDR3 runs 14 residues.

The V and J genes are TRBV6-1 and TRBJ1-5; D unclear. The germline gives CDR1 MNHNS, CDR2 SASEGT. V lost 3 bases to trimming and J lost 7 bases, with 13 bases between them. There are 14 residues in the CDR3. CDR3 loop: CASSDSGRLQPQHF. DNA for the CDR3: TGTGCCAGCAGTGATTCGGGGAGGTTACAGCCCCAGCATTTT.

This clone showed up just once. The rearrangement joins TRBV9 to TRBJ1-1, with a weak D call TRBD1 (5 bases). The germline V gene encodes CDR1 SGDLS and CDR2 YYNGEE. Trimming left V 0 bases short and J 4 bases short, with 10 bases between. The CDR3 contains 14 residues. CDR3 DNA sequence: TGTGCCAGCAGCGTAGACGGGGGTTTCACTGAAGCTTTCTTT. This gives the protein CASSVDGGFTEAFF.

The chain joins TRBV6-1 to TRBJ2-1, with 8 nucleotides matching TRBD1. CDR1 and CDR2 from the germline V gene are MNHNS and SASEGT. V lost 5 bases to trimming and J lost 8 bases; unmatched junction nucleotides: 8. The CDR3 is 14 residues long. The CDR3 sequence is CASSTGGGPYEQFF. CDR3 DNA sequence: TGTGCCAGCAGTACAGGGGGAGGCCCCTATGAGCAGTTCTTC.

This chain connects TRBV2 to TRBJ2-5, with 10 bases fitting TRBD2. The germline CDR1 and CDR2 sequences are SNHLY and FYNNEI. J lost 4 bases, V lost 9 bases, and 11 bases had no gene match. The CDR3 covers 15 residues. In nucleotides, the CDR3 is TGTGCCAGTAAACCCAGACTAGCGGGTGGAGAGACCCAGTACTTC. This translates into CASKPRLAGGETQYF.

The rearrangement joins TRBV19 to TRBJ1-2, with TRBD1 matching 9 bases. This CDR3 has 15 amino acids. V was pared by 4 bases and J by 8 bases, with 11 bases of the junction left unmatched. Germline CDR1 LNHDA, CDR2 SQIVND (reference sequence). The CDR3 DNA reads TGTGCCAGTAGTAACACAGGGGGCAAGGGGGTCGGCTACACCTTC. Translation: CASSNTGGKGVGYTF.

This chain links TRBV19 with TRBJ1-5; D possibly corresponds to TRBD1 (5 bases). This CDR3 comprises 15 residues. In germline, CDR1 is LNHDA, CDR2 SQIVND (reference sequence). Between the trimmed V and J ends, which lost 3 bases and 3 bases, there was a span of 12 bases. CDR3 residues: CASSMGQVNNQPQHF. CDR3 DNA sequence: TGTGCCAGTAGTATGGGGCAGGTCAACAATCAGCCCCAGCATTTT.

The gene calls are TRBV7-6 and TRBJ1-3, with D possibly being TRBD1 (5 bases). From germline, CDR1 is SGHVS and CDR2 FNYEAQ. CDR3 length: 17 amino acids. V lost 1 base, J lost 6 bases, and 19 bases lay in between. CDR3: CASSLVTWQGNENTIYF. The CDR3 DNA is TGTGCCAGCAGCTTAGTTACTTGGCAGGGTAATGAAAACACCATATATTTT.

This chain uses TRBV4-1 with TRBJ1-4; a possible D gene is TRBD1 (6 bases). Germline CDR1 MGHRA, CDR2 YSYEKL. The V end was cut by 3 bases, the J end by 4 bases, with 15 bases between. The CDR3 consists of 16 residues. CDR3 amino acids: CASSHATGGINEKLFF. In DNA form, the CDR3 reads TGCGCCAGCAGCCATGCGACGGGGGGCATTAATGAAAAACTGTTTTTT.

The chain employs TRBV19 and TRBJ2-1; 12 nucleotides align to TRBD2. The CDR3 is 24 amino acids. J was trimmed by 3 bases and V by 3 bases; bases with no gene match: 27. CDR1 is LNHDA, CDR2 SQIVND, per germline (reference sequence). CDR3 loop: CASSIFGQGGASGGVPTLYNEQFF. The CDR3 nucleotides read TGTGCCAGTAGTATCTTTGGACAGGGGGGAGCTAGCGGGGGGGTCCCAACCCTCTACAATGAGCAGTTCTTC.

The genes are TRBV7-3 and TRBJ2-1; TRBD2 matches 7 bases. Germline loops: CDR1 SGHTA, CDR2 FQGTGA. The CDR3 is made up of 14 amino acids. V lost 4 bases to trimming and J lost 6 bases; unmatched junction nucleotides: 6. The DNA of the CDR3 is TGTGCCAGCAGCTGGGGGGGTCGGGGCAATGAGCAGTTCTTC. This translates into CASSWGGRGNEQFF.

V usage is TRBV7-2 and J usage is TRBJ1-1; D gene uncertain. CDR1 is SGHTA and CDR2 is FQGNSA in the germline V gene. V lost 5 bases and J 5 bases, leaving 12 bases between the germline ends. The CDR3 is 13 amino acids. DNA for the CDR3: TGTGCCAGCAGCCGGGAGGTAGAGACTGAAGCTTTCTTT. Its translation is CASSREVETEAFF.

This sequence joins TRBV20-1 and TRBJ2-1, with D perhaps matching TRBD2 (6 bases). V dropped 4 bases and J dropped 7 bases, with 8 bases sitting between them. The CDR3 sequence is 11 residues long. Germline CDR1 is DFQATT and CDR2 is SNEGSKA (reference sequence). The chain's CDR3 is CSATGRNEQFF. CDR3 DNA: TGCAGTGCTACAGGGAGGAATGAGCAGTTCTTC.

CDR3 loop: CASSSQRDSYNEQFF. The CDR3 DNA follows: TGTGCCAGCAGCTCGCAGCGGGACTCCTACAATGAGCAGTTCTTC. This chain uses TRBV7-9 with TRBJ2-1; 7 positions agree with TRBD2. Trimming removed 4 bases from V and 0 bases from J; junction bases left unmatched: 3. Germline V gene lookup returns CDR1 SEHNR and CDR2 FQNEAQ (reference sequence). The CDR3 is 15 residues long.

This rearrangement joins TRBV7-8 to TRBJ2-3, with 8 positions matching TRBD2. The CDR3 has 15 residues. V gave up 2 bases and J gave up 6 bases; unmatched junction bases: 7. Germline CDR1 SGHVS, CDR2 FQNEAQ. CDR3 protein: CASSLNPVAGDTQYF. In DNA, the CDR3 is TGTGCCAGCAGCTTAAACCCTGTAGCGGGGGATACGCAGTATTTT.

This clone was seen only once. V and J are TRBV6-4 and TRBJ1-4, with D perhaps TRBD1 (5 bases). The CDR3 contains 13 residues. Germline CDR1 MRHNA, CDR2 SNTAGT. The ends were cut back, 4 bases at V and 8 bases at J, with 11 bases in the middle. In DNA form, the CDR3 reads TGTGCCAGCAGTGCGGGGGGGAAGGAAAAACTGTTTTTT. Translating gives CASSAGGKEKLFF.

The rearrangement links TRBV2 to TRBJ2-1; tentative D call: TRBD1 (6 bases). This CDR3 has 15 residues. Trimming shortened V by 8 bases and J by 11 bases, and 25 bases separated the two germline ends. Germline-derived CDR1 and CDR2 are SNHLY and FYNNEI. CDR3 nucleotide sequence: TGTGCCAGCGGGGGCGGAAGAGGCGGGTCAATGAAGCAGTTCTTC. Translation: CASGGGRGGSMKQFF.

V is TRBV11-2 and J is TRBJ1-2; D not certain. The V and J ends lost 5 bases and 0 bases respectively, with 22 bases between them. Germline CDR1 is SGHAT and CDR2 is FQNNGV. CDR3 size: 18 residues. CDR3 protein: CASSQKIYGAGSNYGYTF. As DNA, the CDR3 is TGTGCCAGCAGCCAAAAGATTTATGGCGCAGGATCTAACTATGGCTACACCTTC.

V and J are TRBV4-1 and TRBJ2-7; TRBD2 agrees at 7 bases. The CDR3 contains 16 residues. The ends lost 1 base at V and 5 bases at J; junction bases unmatched: 11. CDR1 and CDR2 (germline): MGHRA, YSYEKL. The DNA for the CDR3 is TGCGCCAGCAGCCAAGTTGGATCGGGAGGAGGGAACGAGCAGTACTTC. The encoded protein is CASSQVGSGGGNEQYF.